Described below is a single T cell receptor beta chain sequence and its context. Its matching antigen is unknown. About 10^5 TCR templates were measured in each sample. Some clones are missing from TCRdb's copy, which holds only in-frame ones; the method was immunoSEQ multiplex PCR. The sample carries 100,000 to 120,000 clones, roughly 90% recorded once. The source of the sample is a study of siplizumab effects on memory and regulatory T cells. Study observations and caveats: The authors did not confirm suppressive function in proliferating Tregs from siplizumab cultures. No assignable naive or memory phenotype existed for roughly 80-97% of proliferating CD4+ or CD8+ clones. The Treg-derived share of mappable alloreactive CD4+ clones averaged 68.8% with siplizumab and 26.9% in controls.

CDR1 and CDR2 (germline): SNHLY, FYNNEI. The ends lost 6 bases at V and 11 bases at J; junction bases unmatched: 12. This CDR3 spans 13 amino acids. This sequence joins TRBV2 and TRBJ1-1; 7 bases match TRBD1. This TCR was recovered from a human donor in good health. What was sequenced was CD4+ T cells sorted from blood. The CDR3 reads CASREGTAQSAFF. CDR3 bases: TGTGCCAGCAGGGAGGGGACAGCTCAGAGCGCTTTCTTT.